One and the same sample provided the 14 T cell receptor beta chains below, sequenced in a study of blood T cell repertoires in COVID-19. The assay was immunoSEQ multiplex PCR, and TCRdb's table has in-frame clones only and misses some. The sample has approximately 170,000 clones, 70% to 85% seen once. Sequences were obtained from PBMCs or T cells enriched from blood (not recorded which). These receptors were collected from a man aged 45-65 years who had recovered from COVID-19.

The rearrangement joins TRBV14 to TRBJ1-2, with 8 bases that match TRBD1. CDR1 SGHDN and CDR2 FVKESK come from the germline V gene. Trimming removed 2 bases from V and 10 bases from J; junction bases left unmatched: 6. This CDR3 contains 13 residues. CDR3 DNA sequence: TGTGCCAGCAGCCAATCAGGGGGCAGAACCTACACCTTC. Translating it yields CASSQSGGRTYTF.

This CDR3 is CASSPTGRSTDTQYF. The CDR3 nucleotides read TGTGCCAGCAGCCCTACAGGACGTAGCACAGATACGCAGTATTTT. The V and J genes are TRBV3-1 (or the pseudogene TRBV3-2) and TRBJ2-3; maybe TRBD1 (5 bases). Looked up from germline, CDR1 is LGHDT and CDR2 is YNNKEL (reference sequence). This CDR3 is built from 15 residues. The V end lost 4 bases, the J end lost 0 bases, and 11 bases lay between the germline ends.

The rearrangement links TRBV5-1 to TRBJ2-5, with 7 nucleotides matching TRBD1. CDR1 SGHRS and CDR2 YFSETQ come from the germline V gene. V trimming: 4 bases; J trimming: 2 bases; junction bases outside the gene matches: 8. The length of the CDR3 is 15 residues. In DNA form, the CDR3 reads TGCGCCAGCAGCCTACCAGGGACAGAGCAAGAGACCCAGTACTTC. It is translated as CASSLPGTEQETQYF.

The chain recombines TRBV20-1 with TRBJ1-6, with 7 positions matching TRBD1. Germline V gene sequence: CDR1 DFQATT, CDR2 SNEGSKA (reference sequence). V lost 3 bases and J lost 3; bases outside the gene matches: 5. This CDR3 comprises 15 residues. The CDR3 DNA reads TGCAGTGCTAGTATTGCAGGGGGCTATAATTCACCCCTCCACTTT. It yields the protein CSASIAGGYNSPLHF.

The chain recombines TRBV10-2 with TRBJ2-2; TRBD1 matches at 10 bases. V lost 7 bases and J lost 5; bases outside the gene matches: 7. The germline gives CDR1 WSHSY, CDR2 SAAADI. There are 15 residues in the CDR3. The CDR3 DNA reads TGCGCCAGCACGAGACAGGGGGCTCGAACCGGGGAGCTGTTTTTT. It codes for CASTRQGARTGELFF.

CDR3 loop: CASSLGGAGNYGYTF. CDR3 coding DNA: TGTGCCAGCAGCTTGGGTGGGGCGGGGAACTATGGCTACACCTTC. The V call is TRBV28, the J call TRBJ1-2; TRBD1 might be the D (5 bases). CDR1 is MDHEN and CDR2 is SYDVKM in the germline V gene. Between the trimmed V and J ends, which lost 6 bases and 2 bases, there was a span of 16 bases. The CDR3 runs 15 residues.

J is TRBJ1-2 and V is TRBV3-1 (or the pseudogene TRBV3-2); possibly TRBD1 for D (5 bases). Germline V gene sequence: CDR1 LGHDT, CDR2 YNNKEL (reference sequence). This CDR3 comprises 16 residues. Trimming stripped 4 bases from V and 1 base from J, with 16 bases between. This CDR3 reads CASSRLIQDFNYGYTF. The CDR3 DNA reads as TGTGCCAGCAGCCGCTTAATACAGGATTTTAACTATGGCTACACCTTC.

The chain links TRBV5-5 to TRBJ1-4, with 9 nucleotides matching TRBD1. In germline, CDR1 is SGHKS, CDR2 YYEKEE (reference sequence). The CDR3 contains 16 residues. V was clipped by 0 bases and J by 8 bases; unmatched bases: 8. The CDR3 region has the DNA TGTGCCAGCAGCTTGGCCTTCGGACAGGGGAGCGAAAAACTGTTTTTT. Translating gives CASSLAFGQGSEKLFF.

The genes are TRBV5-4 and TRBJ2-2; 8 bases fit TRBD2. Trimming took 4 bases from V and 1 from J; bases not matched to a gene: 0. CDR1 SGHNT and CDR2 YYREEE come from the germline V gene (reference sequence). The CDR3 contains 14 residues. The CDR3 sequence: CASSRGGNTGELFF. CDR3 coding DNA: TGTGCCAGCAGCCGGGGGGGGAACACCGGGGAGCTGTTTTTT.

This clone came up once. CDR3 bases: TGTGCCAGCTCACCGTCGGACGTGGGGGCGCAGTACTTC. Translation gives CASSPSDVGAQYF. The chain employs TRBV18 and TRBJ2-7; a weak D match, TRBD1 (6 bases). The CDR3 sequence is 13 residues long. Germline CDR1 KGHSH, CDR2 LQKENI. Trimming left V 3 bases short and J 9 bases short, with 15 bases between.

The rearrangement uses TRBV2 and TRBJ1-2; TRBD1 aligns across 12 bases. Germline CDR1 SNHLY, CDR2 FYNNEI. This CDR3 spans 16 amino acids. The V and J ends lost 2 bases and 4 bases, in that order; junction bases with no gene match: 5. This CDR3 reads CASSEPGTGGLYGYTF. DNA of the CDR3: TGTGCCAGCAGTGAACCCGGGACAGGGGGCCTCTATGGCTACACCTTC.

The chain is built from TRBV18 and TRBJ2-2, with D unresolved. The CDR3 is 13 residues long. Trimming took off 3 bases at V and 5 bases at J, with 7 bases between the two ends. Germline CDR1 reads KGHSH; CDR2 reads LQKENI. CDR3 residues: CASSPSTTGELFF. In DNA, the CDR3 is TGTGCCAGCTCACCGAGTACGACCGGGGAGCTGTTTTTT.

The chain links TRBV5-6 to TRBJ1-6; D may be TRBD1 (6 bases). The germline V and J ends were trimmed by 4 bases and 0 bases, with 11 bases remaining between them. Germline loops: CDR1 SGHDT, CDR2 YYEEEE. The CDR3 sequence is 16 residues long. The CDR3 DNA sequence: TGTGCCAGCAGCCCGGACAGCAGCTCCTATAATTCACCCCTCCACTTT. Its translation: CASSPDSSSYNSPLHF. Drawing the rest from reference TRBV5-6 and TRBJ1-6, the complete variable domain is DAGVTQSPTHLIKTRGQQVTLRCSPKSGHDTVSWYQQALGQGPQFIFQYYEEEERQRGNFPDRFSGHQFPNYSSELNVNALLLGDSALYLCASSPDSSSYNSPLHFGNGTRLTVT.

The J gene is TRBJ1-1, the V gene TRBV28; no definite D call. The CDR3 is made up of 13 amino acids. The V and J ends lost 4 bases and 6 bases respectively, with 12 bases between them. Germline V gene data show CDR1 as MDHEN and CDR2 as SYDVKM. Here the CDR3 DNA reads TGTGCCAGCAGTTACCGGGTTTTCGCTGAAGCTTTCTTT. It translates to CASSYRVFAEAFF.